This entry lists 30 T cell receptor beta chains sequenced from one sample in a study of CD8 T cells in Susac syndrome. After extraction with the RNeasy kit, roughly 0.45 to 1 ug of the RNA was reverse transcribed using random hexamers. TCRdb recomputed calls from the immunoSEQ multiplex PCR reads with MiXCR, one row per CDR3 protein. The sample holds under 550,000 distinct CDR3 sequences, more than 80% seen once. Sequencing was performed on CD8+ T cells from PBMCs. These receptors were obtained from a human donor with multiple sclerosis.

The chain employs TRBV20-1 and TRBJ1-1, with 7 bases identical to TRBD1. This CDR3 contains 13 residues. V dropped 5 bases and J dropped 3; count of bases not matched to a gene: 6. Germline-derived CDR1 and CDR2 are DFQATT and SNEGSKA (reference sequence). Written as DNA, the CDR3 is TGCAGTGCTGCAGTAACAGGGGACACTGAAGCTTTCTTT. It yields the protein CSAAVTGDTEAFF.

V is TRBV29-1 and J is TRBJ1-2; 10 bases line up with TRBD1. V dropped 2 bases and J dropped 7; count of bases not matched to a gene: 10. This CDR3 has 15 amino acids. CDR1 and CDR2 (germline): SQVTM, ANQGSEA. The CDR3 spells CSVEIWDRGGTGYTF. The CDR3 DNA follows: TGCAGCGTTGAAATATGGGACAGGGGAGGGACTGGCTACACCTTC.

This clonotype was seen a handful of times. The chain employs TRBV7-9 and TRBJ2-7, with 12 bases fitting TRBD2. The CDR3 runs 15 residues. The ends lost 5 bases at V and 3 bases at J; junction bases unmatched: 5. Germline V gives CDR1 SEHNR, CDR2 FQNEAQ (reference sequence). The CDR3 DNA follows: TGTGCCAGCAGCCTAGGGACTAGCGGGTTCTACGAGCAGTACTTC. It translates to CASSLGTSGFYEQYF.

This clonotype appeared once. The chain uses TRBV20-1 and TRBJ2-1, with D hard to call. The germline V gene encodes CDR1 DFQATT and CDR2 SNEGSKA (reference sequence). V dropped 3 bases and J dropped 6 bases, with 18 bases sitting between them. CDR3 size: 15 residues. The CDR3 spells CSASPRSDDPNEQFF. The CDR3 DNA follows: TGCAGTGCTAGTCCCCGCTCGGACGACCCCAATGAGCAGTTCTTC.

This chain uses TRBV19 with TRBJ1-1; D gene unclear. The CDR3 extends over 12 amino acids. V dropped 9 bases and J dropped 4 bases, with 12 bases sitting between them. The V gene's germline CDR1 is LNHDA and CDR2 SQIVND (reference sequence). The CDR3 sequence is CASRREGTEAFF. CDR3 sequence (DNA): TGTGCCAGCCGAAGGGAGGGCACTGAAGCTTTCTTT.

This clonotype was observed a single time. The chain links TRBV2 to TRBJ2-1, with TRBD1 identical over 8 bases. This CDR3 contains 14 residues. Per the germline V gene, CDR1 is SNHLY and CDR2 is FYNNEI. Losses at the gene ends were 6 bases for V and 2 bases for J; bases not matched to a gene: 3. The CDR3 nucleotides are TGTGCCAGCAGGGACAGGGTACCCTACAATGAGCAGTTCTTC. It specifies CASRDRVPYNEQFF.

For the CDR3, the DNA is TGTGCCAGCAGTGAAGTAGGGGCGAACGAGCAGTACTTC. This translates into CASSEVGANEQYF. V gene TRBV2 combines with J gene TRBJ2-7, with TRBD1 as a possible D gene (5 bases). Looked up from germline, CDR1 is SNHLY and CDR2 is FYNNEI. V was shortened by 1 base and J by 5 bases, with 9 bases between the two germline ends. The CDR3 spans 13 residues.

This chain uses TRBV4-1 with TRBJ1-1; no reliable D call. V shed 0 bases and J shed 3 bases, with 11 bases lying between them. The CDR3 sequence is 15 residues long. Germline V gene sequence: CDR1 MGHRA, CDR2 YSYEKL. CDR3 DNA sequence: TGCGCCAGCAGCCAAGATCAAGGCGCCTACACTGAAGCTTTCTTT. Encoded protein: CASSQDQGAYTEAFF.

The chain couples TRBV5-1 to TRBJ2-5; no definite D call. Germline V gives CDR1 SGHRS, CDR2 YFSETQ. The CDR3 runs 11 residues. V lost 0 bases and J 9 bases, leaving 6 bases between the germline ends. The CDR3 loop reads CASSLDGAQYF. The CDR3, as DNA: TGCGCCAGCAGCTTGGATGGGGCCCAGTACTTC.

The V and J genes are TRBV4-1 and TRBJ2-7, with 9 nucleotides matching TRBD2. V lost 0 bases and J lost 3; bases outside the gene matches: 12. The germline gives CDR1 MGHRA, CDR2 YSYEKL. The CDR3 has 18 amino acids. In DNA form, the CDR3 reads TGCGCCAGCAGCCAAGAACCGCCCGGGACTAGCTCGATCTACGAGCAGTACTTC. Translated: CASSQEPPGTSSIYEQYF.

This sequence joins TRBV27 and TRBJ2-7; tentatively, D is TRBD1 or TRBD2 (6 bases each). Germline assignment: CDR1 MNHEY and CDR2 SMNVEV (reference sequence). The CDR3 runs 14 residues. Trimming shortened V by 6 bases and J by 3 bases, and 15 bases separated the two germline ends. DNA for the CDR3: TGTGCCAGCAGCCTACGGGGGCAGTACTACGAGCAGTACTTC. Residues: CASSLRGQYYEQYF.

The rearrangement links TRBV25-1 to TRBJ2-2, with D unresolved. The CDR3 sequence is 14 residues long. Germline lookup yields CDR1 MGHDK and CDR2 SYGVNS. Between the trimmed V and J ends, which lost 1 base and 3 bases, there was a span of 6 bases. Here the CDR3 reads CASSEFRDTGELFF. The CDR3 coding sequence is TGTGCCAGCAGTGAATTCCGCGACACCGGGGAGCTGTTTTTT.

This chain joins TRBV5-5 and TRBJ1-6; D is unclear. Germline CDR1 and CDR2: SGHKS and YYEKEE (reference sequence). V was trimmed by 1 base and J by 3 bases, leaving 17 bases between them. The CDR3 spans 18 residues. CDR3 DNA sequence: TGTGCCAGCAGCTTGCCTATAGACGGATCCCACTATAATTCACCCCTCCACTTT. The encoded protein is CASSLPIDGSHYNSPLHF.

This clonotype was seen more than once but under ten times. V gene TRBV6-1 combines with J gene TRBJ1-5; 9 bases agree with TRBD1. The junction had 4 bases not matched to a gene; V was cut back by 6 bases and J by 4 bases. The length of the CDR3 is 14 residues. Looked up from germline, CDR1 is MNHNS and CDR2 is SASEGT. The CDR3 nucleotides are TGTGCCAGCAGGGCCGGGACAGGGAATCAGCCCCAGCATTTT. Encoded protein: CASRAGTGNQPQHF.

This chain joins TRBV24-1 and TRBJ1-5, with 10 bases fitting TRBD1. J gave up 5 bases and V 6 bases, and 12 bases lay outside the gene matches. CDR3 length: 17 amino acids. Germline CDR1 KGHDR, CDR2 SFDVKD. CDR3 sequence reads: CATSRLASGTGDQPQHF. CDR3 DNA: TGTGCCACCAGTCGTCTAGCCTCCGGGACAGGGGATCAGCCCCAGCATTTT.

The CDR3 DNA reads TGTGCCAGCAGTTTATCGGAGACAGCGAACACTGAAGCTTTCTTT. It is translated as CASSLSETANTEAFF. The chain employs TRBV27 and TRBJ1-1; the D gene is possibly TRBD1 (5 bases). Germline V gene data show CDR1 as MNHEY and CDR2 as SMNVEV (reference sequence). The V gene lost 0 bases and the J gene lost 1 base, with 9 bases spanning the gap. The CDR3 is 15 residues long.

The CDR3 region is CASTLGLDNSPLHF. The CDR3, as DNA: TGTGCCAGCACCCTCGGGCTGGATAATTCACCCCTCCACTTT. The chain joins TRBV27 to TRBJ1-6; D uncertain. Trimming took 7 bases from V and 5 from J, leaving 12 bases between them. This CDR3 has 14 amino acids. CDR1 and CDR2 (germline): MNHEY, SMNVEV (reference sequence).

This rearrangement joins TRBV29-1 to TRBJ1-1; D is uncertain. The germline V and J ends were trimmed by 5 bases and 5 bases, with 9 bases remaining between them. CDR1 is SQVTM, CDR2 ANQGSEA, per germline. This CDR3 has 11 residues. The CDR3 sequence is CSVFFGTEAFF. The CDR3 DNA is TGCAGCGTTTTTTTTGGAACTGAAGCTTTCTTT.

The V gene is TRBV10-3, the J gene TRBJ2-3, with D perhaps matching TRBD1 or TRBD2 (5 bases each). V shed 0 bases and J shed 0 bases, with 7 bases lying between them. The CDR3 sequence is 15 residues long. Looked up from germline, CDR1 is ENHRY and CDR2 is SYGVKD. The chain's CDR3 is CAISESGESTDTQYF. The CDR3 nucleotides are TGTGCCATCAGTGAGTCGGGGGAAAGCACAGATACGCAGTATTTT.

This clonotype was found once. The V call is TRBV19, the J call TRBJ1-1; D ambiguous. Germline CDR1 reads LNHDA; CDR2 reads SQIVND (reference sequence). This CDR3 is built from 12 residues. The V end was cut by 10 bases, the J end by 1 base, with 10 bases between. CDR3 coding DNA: TGTGCCACGGCCGAGGGGAACACTGAAGCTTTCTTT. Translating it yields CATAEGNTEAFF. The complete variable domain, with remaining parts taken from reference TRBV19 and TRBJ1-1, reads DGGITQSPKYLFRKEGQNVTLSCEQNLNHDAMYWYRQDPGQGLRLIYYSQIVNDFQKGDIAEGYSVSREKKESFPLTVTSAQKNPTAFYLCATAEGNTEAFFGQGTRLTVV.

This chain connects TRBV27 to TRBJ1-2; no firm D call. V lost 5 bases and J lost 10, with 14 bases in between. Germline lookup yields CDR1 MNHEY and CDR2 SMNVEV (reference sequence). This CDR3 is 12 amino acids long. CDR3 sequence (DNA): TGTGCCAGCAGTGTAGCGGGAGTCGTCTACACCTTC. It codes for CASSVAGVVYTF.

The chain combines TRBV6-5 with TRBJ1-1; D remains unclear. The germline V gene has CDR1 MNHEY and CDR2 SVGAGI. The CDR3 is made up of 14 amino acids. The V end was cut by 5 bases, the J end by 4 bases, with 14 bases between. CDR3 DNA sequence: TGTGCCAGCAGTCTAGGGAGTCTAAGCACTGAAGCTTTCTTT. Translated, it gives CASSLGSLSTEAFF.

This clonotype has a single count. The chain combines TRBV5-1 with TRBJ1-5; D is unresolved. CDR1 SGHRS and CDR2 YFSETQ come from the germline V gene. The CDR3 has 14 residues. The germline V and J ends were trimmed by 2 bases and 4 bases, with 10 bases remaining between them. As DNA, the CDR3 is TGCGCCAGCAGCTTAAAGACCGAGAATCAGCCCCAGCATTTT. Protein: CASSLKTENQPQHF.

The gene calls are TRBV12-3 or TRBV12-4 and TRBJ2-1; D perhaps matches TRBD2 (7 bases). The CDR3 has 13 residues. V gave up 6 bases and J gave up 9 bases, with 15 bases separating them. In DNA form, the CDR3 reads TGTGCCAGCAGCCCCTGGGGGGGGCTTGAGCAGTTCTTC. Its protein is CASSPWGGLEQFF.

The CDR3 DNA is TGTGCCAGCAGCGCCTGGCCAGGGGGCAATCAGCCCCAGCATTTT. It encodes CASSAWPGGNQPQHF. The V gene is TRBV9, the J gene TRBJ1-5; D perhaps matches TRBD1 (6 bases). There are 15 residues in the CDR3. The germline V and J ends were trimmed by 3 bases and 2 bases, with 12 bases remaining between them. Germline V gene lookup returns CDR1 SGDLS and CDR2 YYNGEE.

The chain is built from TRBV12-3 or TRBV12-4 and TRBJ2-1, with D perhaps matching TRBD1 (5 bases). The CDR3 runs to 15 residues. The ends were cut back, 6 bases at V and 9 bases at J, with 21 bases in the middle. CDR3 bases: TGTGCCAGCAGCCCGACAGTGGTAACCTCTGGTGAGCAGTTCTTC. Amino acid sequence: CASSPTVVTSGEQFF.

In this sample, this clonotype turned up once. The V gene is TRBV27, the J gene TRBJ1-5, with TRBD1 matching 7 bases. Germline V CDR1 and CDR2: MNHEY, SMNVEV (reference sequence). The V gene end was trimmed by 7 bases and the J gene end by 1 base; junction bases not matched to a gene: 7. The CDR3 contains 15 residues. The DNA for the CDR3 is TGTGCCAGCACCAAGCAAGGGGGCAGCAATCAGCCCCAGCATTTT. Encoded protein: CASTKQGGSNQPQHF.

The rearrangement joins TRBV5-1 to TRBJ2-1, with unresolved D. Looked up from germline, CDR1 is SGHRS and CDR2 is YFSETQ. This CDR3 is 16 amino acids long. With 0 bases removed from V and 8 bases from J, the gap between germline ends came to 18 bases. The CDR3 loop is CASSLEPADLSDEQFF. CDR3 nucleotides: TGCGCCAGCAGCTTGGAGCCGGCAGACCTCTCCGATGAGCAGTTCTTC. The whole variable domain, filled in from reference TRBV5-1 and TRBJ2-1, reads KAGVTQTPRYLIKTRGQQVTLSCSPISGHRSVSWYQQTPGQGLQFLFEYFSETQRNKGNFPGRFSGRQFSNSRSEMNVSTLELGDSALYLCASSLEPADLSDEQFFGPGTRLTVL.

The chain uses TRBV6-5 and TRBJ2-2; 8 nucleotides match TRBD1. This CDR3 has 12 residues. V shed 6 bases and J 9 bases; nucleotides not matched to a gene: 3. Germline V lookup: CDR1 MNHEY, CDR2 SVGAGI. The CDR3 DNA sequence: TGTGCCAGCAGGGACAGGGACAGGGAGCTGTTTTTT. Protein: CASRDRDRELFF.

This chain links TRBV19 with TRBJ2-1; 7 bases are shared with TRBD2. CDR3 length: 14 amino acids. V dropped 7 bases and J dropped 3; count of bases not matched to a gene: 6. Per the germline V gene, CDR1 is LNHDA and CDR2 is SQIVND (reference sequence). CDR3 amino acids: CASKSSGDYNEQFF. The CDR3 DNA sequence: TGTGCCAGTAAGTCCAGCGGGGACTACAATGAGCAGTTCTTC.